These T cell receptor beta chains were read from a single sample in a study of identical twins. TCRdb recomputed calls from the 5' RACE reads with MiXCR, one row per CDR3 protein. The data hold around 240,000 distinct CDR3 sequences, with around 6.6% observed a single time. This sample also appeared in a second study, on yellow fever vaccine responses in identical twins.

The source material was memory (CD45RO+) T cells sorted from blood. These TCRs come from a woman between 18 and 30 years old in good health. Each CDR3 is given with its conserved first and last residue. D genes are given only for firm matches. Clone size is not always given. Where it is, it says once, few, many or a class for expanded clones.

d_call j_call v_call clone_size cdr3_aa cdr3_nt
NA TRBJ2-5 TRBV12-3/TRBV12-4 NA CASSLSPSTQETQYF TGTGCCAGCAGTTTAAGCCCTAGCACTCAAGAGACCCAGTACTTC
NA TRBJ1-5 TRBV19 NA CAIQGLDQPQHF TGTGCCATCCAGGGTTTGGATCAGCCCCAGCATTTT
NA TRBJ2-2 TRBV5-1 many CASSLNGGNTGELFF TGCGCCAGCAGCTTGAACGGGGGGAACACCGGGGAGCTGTTTTTT
NA TRBJ1-2 TRBV6-5 few CASSYDRGADGYTF TGTGCCAGCAGTTACGATAGGGGTGCCGATGGCTACACCTTC
NA TRBJ2-1 TRBV5-1 many CASRGTLSYNEQFF TGCGCCAGCAGAGGGACCCTCTCCTACAATGAGCAGTTCTTC
TRBD2 TRBJ2-1 TRBV9 NA CASSVFRGGSSYNEQFF TGTGCCAGCAGCGTATTCCGCGGGGGGAGCTCCTACAATGAGCAGTTCTTC
NA TRBJ2-2 TRBV7-6 few CASRQGGTTYTGELFF TGTGCCAGCAGACAGGGGGGGACTACATACACCGGGGAGCTGTTTTTT
NA TRBJ2-5 TRBV29-1 many CSVVSGTETQYF TGCAGCGTTGTATCAGGGACGGAGACCCAGTACTTC
TRBD1 TRBJ1-1 TRBV29-1 NA CSVEPRQGRTEAFF TGCAGCGTTGAACCTAGACAGGGAAGGACTGAAGCTTTCTTT
NA TRBJ2-1 TRBV2 NA CASSVSVDNEQFF TGTGCCAGCAGTGTTAGTGTCGACAATGAGCAGTTCTTC
NA TRBJ1-1 TRBV12-3/TRBV12-4 many CASSLGTTRLTEAFF TGTGCCAGCAGTCTCGGGACAACGAGGTTGACTGAAGCTTTCTTT
TRBD1 TRBJ2-3 TRBV20-1 few CSATRQGAADTQYF TGCAGTGCAACCCGACAGGGGGCGGCAGATACGCAGTATTTT
NA TRBJ1-1 TRBV5-6 NA CASSLLDREAFF TGTGCCAGCAGCTTGTTGGACCGAGAAGCTTTCTTT
NA TRBJ1-1 TRBV19 NA CASSAGYTEAFF TGTGCCAGTAGTGCGGGTTACACTGAAGCTTTCTTT
TRBD2 TRBJ2-2 TRBV15 NA CATSPGLAGGPGTGELFF TGTGCCACCAGCCCCGGACTAGCGGGGGGGCCGGGGACCGGGGAGCTGTTTTTT
TRBD2 TRBJ2-1 TRBV20-1 many CSATPTSEGYNEQFF TGCAGTGCTACCCCGACTAGCGAAGGGTACAATGAGCAGTTCTTC
NA TRBJ1-5 TRBV12-3/TRBV12-4 many CASRQYSNQPQHF TGTGCCAGCAGGCAGTATAGCAATCAGCCCCAGCATTTT